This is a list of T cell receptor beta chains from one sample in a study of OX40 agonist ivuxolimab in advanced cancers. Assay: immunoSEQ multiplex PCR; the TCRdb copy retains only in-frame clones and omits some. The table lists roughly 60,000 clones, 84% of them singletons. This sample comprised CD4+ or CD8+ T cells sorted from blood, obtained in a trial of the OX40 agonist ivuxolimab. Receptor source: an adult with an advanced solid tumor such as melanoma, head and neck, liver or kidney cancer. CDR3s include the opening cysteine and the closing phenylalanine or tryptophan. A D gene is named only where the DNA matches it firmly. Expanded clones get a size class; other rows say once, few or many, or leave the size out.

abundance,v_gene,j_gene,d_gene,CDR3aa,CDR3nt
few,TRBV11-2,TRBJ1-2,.,CASSLDLAAGRYGYTF,TGTGCCAGCAGCTTAGATCTGGCGGCAGGGAGGTATGGCTACACCTTC
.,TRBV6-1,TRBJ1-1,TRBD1,CASSKEGQDNTEAFF,TGTGCCAGCAGCAAAGAGGGACAGGACAACACTGAAGCTTTCTTT
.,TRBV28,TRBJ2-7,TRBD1,CASSFSPGQGDYEQYF,TGTGCCAGCAGTTTTTCTCCGGGACAGGGAGACTACGAGCAGTACTTC
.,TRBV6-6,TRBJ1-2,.,CASRRDGRGNYGYTF,TGTGCCAGCAGGAGGGACGGCCGAGGTAACTATGGCTACACCTTC
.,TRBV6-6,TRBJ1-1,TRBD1,CASSSTGVPEAFF,TGTGCCAGCAGTTCAACAGGGGTTCCTGAAGCTTTCTTT
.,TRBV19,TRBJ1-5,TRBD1,CASSSRAGGQIDNQPQHF,TGTGCCAGTAGTTCCCGGGCAGGGGGCCAAATCGACAATCAGCCCCAGCATTTT
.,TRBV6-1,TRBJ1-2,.,CASRQEAHSNYGYTF,TGTGCCAGTCGACAGGAGGCCCATTCTAACTATGGCTACACCTTC
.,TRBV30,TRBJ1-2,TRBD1,CAWSIQGANYGYTF,TGTGCCTGGTCTATACAGGGGGCTAACTATGGCTACACCTTC
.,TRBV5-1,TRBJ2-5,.,CASSGAGQETQYF,TGCGCCAGCAGCGGGGCGGGGCAAGAGACCCAGTACTTC
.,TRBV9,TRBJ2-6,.,CASSVEAGGVPSF,TGTGCCAGCAGCGTCGAGGCAGGGGGGGTTCCGTCTTTC
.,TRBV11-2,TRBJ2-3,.,CASSLSGGTDTQYF,TGTGCCAGCAGCTTGTCGGGGGGCACAGATACGCAGTATTTT